These 18 T cell receptor beta chains came from one sample sequenced in a study of T cell responses to AZD1222 COVID-19 vaccine (TCRdb year 2021). Library preparation used the immunoSEQ multiplex PCR assay. TCRdb holds this immuneACCESS table with in-frame rearrangements only. Some clones are missing; in checked studies, unresolved V genes explain under half, and the rest has no known cause. Present in this sample are 120,000 or so clones, around 87% of which were seen just once. Of the sample, around 1.2% falls within the top ten clones. The time point label on this specimen signifies: baseline before first vaccination. Sequenced here: peripheral blood, sampled on day 0 of AZD1222 vaccination. These receptors were collected from an adult in good health.

This chain joins TRBV5-4 and TRBJ2-5, with D maybe TRBD1 (6 bases). With 5 bases removed from V and 3 bases from J, the gap between germline ends came to 11 bases. Germline loops: CDR1 SGHNT, CDR2 YYREEE (reference sequence). This CDR3 region has 13 residues. CDR3 in DNA: TGTGCCAGCAGTCTTACAGGGAAAGAGACCCAGTACTTC. Its translation: CASSLTGKETQYF.

CDR3 sequence (DNA): TGTGCCAGCAGCTGGGGCCAAGGGACTAACTATGGCTACACCTTC. It yields the protein CASSWGQGTNYGYTF. The chain uses TRBV5-6 and TRBJ1-2; D might be TRBD1 (5 bases). This CDR3 contains 15 residues. Trimming stripped 3 bases from V and 0 bases from J, with 12 bases between. Per the germline V gene, CDR1 is SGHDT and CDR2 is YYEEEE.

The V and J genes are TRBV7-9 and TRBJ2-3, with D unresolved. Germline V gene lookup returns CDR1 SEHNR and CDR2 FQNEAQ (reference sequence). V was clipped by 5 bases and J by 4 bases, with 10 bases between them. The CDR3 length is 13 residues. The CDR3 here is CASSPNPADTQYF. The DNA for the CDR3 is TGTGCCAGCAGCCCAAATCCGGCAGATACGCAGTATTTT.

The chain is built from TRBV21-1 and TRBJ1-1. TRBV21-1 is given as a pseudogene. The CDR3 is 13 amino acids. The CDR3 sequence is CASCRGGQSEAFF. Written as DNA, the CDR3 is TGTGCCAGCTGCCGGGGTGGGCAATCGGAAGCTTTCTTT.

J is TRBJ2-7 and V is TRBV18, with TRBD1 identical over 8 bases. The CDR3 covers 15 residues. After removal of 5 bases from V and 1 base from J, the junction contained 7 bases not matched to a gene. From germline, CDR1 is KGHSH and CDR2 LQKENI. CDR3 sequence (DNA): TGTGCCAGCTCAGAGACAGGGGCCCTTTCCTACGAGCAGTACTTC. This sequence encodes CASSETGALSYEQYF.

This chain uses TRBV20-1 with TRBJ1-5, with D perhaps matching TRBD1 (5 bases). This CDR3 contains 14 residues. V was trimmed by 3 bases and J by 0 bases, leaving 9 bases between them. Germline CDR1 DFQATT, CDR2 SNEGSKA (reference sequence). CDR3 bases: TGCAGTGCTAGTAAGGGGCCTAGCAATCAGCCCCAGCATTTT. It is translated as CSASKGPSNQPQHF.

The rearrangement uses TRBV10-3 and TRBJ2-3, with TRBD1 matching over 9 bases. CDR3 length equals 14 residues. V lost 10 bases to trimming and J lost 3 bases; unmatched junction nucleotides: 8. CDR1 and CDR2 from the germline V gene are ENHRY and SYGVKD. The CDR3 nucleotides read TGTGCCACCGGGACAGGGCAGGGGACAGATACGCAGTATTTT. It codes for CATGTGQGTDTQYF.

V usage is TRBV29-1 and J usage is TRBJ2-7, with TRBD2 matching over 9 bases. Germline CDR1 reads SQVTM; CDR2 reads ANQGSEA. This CDR3 has 14 residues. V trimming: 5 bases; J trimming: 0 bases; junction bases outside the gene matches: 5. CDR3 bases: TGCAGCGTTCCAGCGGGGGGCAACTCCTACGAGCAGTACTTC. Amino acid sequence: CSVPAGGNSYEQYF.

V and J are TRBV11-3 and TRBJ2-3; maybe TRBD1 (5 bases). Per the germline V gene, CDR1 is SGHNT and CDR2 is YENEEA. V was pared by 1 base and J by 6 bases, with 11 bases between. The CDR3 is 14 amino acids. CDR3 bases: TGTGCCAGCAGCTTAGGACAGTCCGGGGATACGCAGTATTTT. This codes for CASSLGQSGDTQYF.

The genes are TRBV27 and TRBJ1-2; weak D call: TRBD1 (5 bases). Germline V CDR1 and CDR2: MNHEY, SMNVEV (reference sequence). Trimming took off 8 bases at V and 4 bases at J, with 17 bases between the two ends. The CDR3 length is 14 residues. The CDR3 here is CASAEPGGGYGYTF. In DNA form, the CDR3 reads TGTGCCAGCGCCGAACCGGGGGGAGGCTATGGCTACACCTTC.

The genes are TRBV11-2 and TRBJ2-7, with D maybe TRBD2 (5 bases). Germline lookup yields CDR1 SGHAT and CDR2 FQNNGV. V was pared by 1 base and J by 6 bases, with 7 bases between. CDR3 length: 12 residues. The CDR3 here is CASSLGGVEQYF. CDR3 coding DNA: TGTGCCAGCAGCTTAGGGGGAGTCGAGCAGTACTTC.

The genes are TRBV18 and TRBJ1-6; tentative D call: TRBD1 (6 bases). Trimming took 0 bases from V and 13 from J, leaving 16 bases between them. The V gene's germline CDR1 is KGHSH and CDR2 LQKENI. The CDR3 consists of 15 residues. The DNA of the CDR3 is TGTGCCAGCTCACCACCGACAGATCGAGGGGGGCCCCTCCACTTT. It codes for CASSPPTDRGGPLHF.

The chain is built from TRBV5-5 and TRBJ2-1; D is perhaps TRBD2 (6 bases). The length of the CDR3 is 15 residues. Germline V gives CDR1 SGHKS, CDR2 YYEKEE (reference sequence). Trimming took 2 bases from V and 1 from J, leaving 10 bases between them. The CDR3 region is CASSLDGSSYNEQFF. The DNA for the CDR3 is TGTGCCAGCAGCTTAGACGGGAGTTCCTACAATGAGCAGTTCTTC. The complete variable domain, with remaining parts taken from reference TRBV5-5 and TRBJ2-1, reads DAGVTQSPTHLIKTRGQQVTLRCSPISGHKSVSWYQQVLGQGPQFIFQYYEKEERGRGNFPDRFSARQFPNYSSELNVNALLLGDSALYLCASSLDGSSYNEQFFGPGTRLTVL.

This chain's CDR3 is CASSPPGIGSAYEQYF. CDR3 coding DNA: TGTGCCAGCTCACCACCTGGGATTGGGTCCGCCTACGAGCAGTACTTC. The rearrangement joins TRBV18 to TRBJ2-7, with D unresolved. Germline V CDR1 and CDR2: KGHSH, LQKENI. The CDR3 has 16 residues. Deletions cut 0 bases from V and 2 bases from J, with 14 bases between.

This clone has only a few counts. The chain links TRBV6-1 to TRBJ1-1; D may be TRBD1 (6 bases). This CDR3 region has 13 residues. Germline lookup yields CDR1 MNHNS and CDR2 SASEGT. The V gene lost 7 bases and the J gene lost 3 bases, with 12 bases spanning the gap. DNA of the CDR3: TGTGCCAGCACACAGGGTCGGCACACTGAAGCTTTCTTT. It translates to CASTQGRHTEAFF.

The genes are TRBV5-6 and TRBJ2-3; a weak D match, TRBD2 (6 bases). The germline gives CDR1 SGHDT, CDR2 YYEEEE. Trimming cost V 4 bases and J 0 bases, with 15 bases left between them. This CDR3 region has 16 residues. The CDR3 nucleotides are TGTGCCAGCAGCCCTCACGGGGCGGGAAGCACAGATACGCAGTATTTT. Protein: CASSPHGAGSTDTQYF.

The chain links TRBV4-2 to TRBJ1-2; D possibly corresponds to TRBD1 (5 bases). Trimming pared 0 bases from V and 5 bases from J, leaving 13 bases between. The CDR3 runs to 15 residues. Germline V gene lookup returns CDR1 LGHNA and CDR2 YNFKEQ. CDR3 nucleotide sequence: TGTGCCAGCAGCCAAGATACCGGCCGACAGTATGGCTACACCTTC. It translates to CASSQDTGRQYGYTF.

The chain combines TRBV7-2 with TRBJ1-4; 7 nucleotides agree with TRBD1. With 2 bases clipped from V and 7 bases from J, the junction kept 10 bases outside the gene matches. CDR1 is SGHTA, CDR2 FQGNSA, per germline. The CDR3 has 16 residues. For the CDR3, the DNA is TGTGCCAGCAGCTTACGCGGACAGGCCGGGCCTGAAAAACTGTTTTTT. This gives the protein CASSLRGQAGPEKLFF. The full variable domain, rest sourced from reference TRBV7-2 and TRBJ1-4, is GAGVSQSPSNKVTEKGKDVELRCDPISGHTALYWYRQSLGQGLEFLIYFQGNSAPDKSGLPSDRFSAERTGGSVSTLTIQRTQQEDSAVYLCASSLRGQAGPEKLFFGSGTQLSVL.